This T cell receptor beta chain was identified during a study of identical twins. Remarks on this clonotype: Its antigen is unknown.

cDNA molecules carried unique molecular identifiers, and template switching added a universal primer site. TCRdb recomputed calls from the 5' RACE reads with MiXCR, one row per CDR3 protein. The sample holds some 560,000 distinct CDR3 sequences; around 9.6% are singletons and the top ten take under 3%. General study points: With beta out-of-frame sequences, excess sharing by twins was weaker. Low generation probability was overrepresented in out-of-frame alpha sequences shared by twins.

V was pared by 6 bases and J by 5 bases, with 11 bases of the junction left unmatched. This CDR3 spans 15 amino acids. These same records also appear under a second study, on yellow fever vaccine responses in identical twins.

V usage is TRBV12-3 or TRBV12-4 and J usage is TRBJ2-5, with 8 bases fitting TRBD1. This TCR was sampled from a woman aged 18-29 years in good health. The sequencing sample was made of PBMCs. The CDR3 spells CASRLGQVYRETQYF. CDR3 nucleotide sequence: TGTGCCAGCAGACTGGGACAGGTCTATCGGGAGACCCAGTACTTC.